Here is one T cell receptor (beta chain) with its context. This entry is derived from a study of blood T cell repertoires in COVID-19. Study overall: Acute and convalescent COVID-19 specimens originated in the United States, Italy and Spain. Sample material is recorded as cDNA or gDNA derived from T cells, B-cell-depleted T cells, or PBMCs.

V shed 7 bases, J shed 4 bases, and the junction held 7 bases outside the gene matches. Germline CDR1 and CDR2: WSHSY and SAAADI. This CDR3 has 14 amino acids. The authors' processing: Amplification from reference gene primers served as the basis for estimated nucleated cell counts. The method was immunoSEQ multiplex PCR; TCRdb's version includes in-frame clones alone and lacks a portion of them. The V and J calls and the clone size are those of that table, but D and trimming were determined from the DNA. There are 150,000 to 200,000 clones in the sample; about 86% occur only once, and around 9% lies in the top ten.

This clonotype was obtained from a man between 45 and 60 years old with active or convalescent COVID-19. The rearrangement links TRBV10-2 to TRBJ1-1; 9 nucleotides agree with TRBD1. Source material: peripheral blood. CDR3 bases: TGCGCCAGCACCGGACAGGGGTTGGGCACTGAAGCTTTCTTT. This codes for CASTGQGLGTEAFF.